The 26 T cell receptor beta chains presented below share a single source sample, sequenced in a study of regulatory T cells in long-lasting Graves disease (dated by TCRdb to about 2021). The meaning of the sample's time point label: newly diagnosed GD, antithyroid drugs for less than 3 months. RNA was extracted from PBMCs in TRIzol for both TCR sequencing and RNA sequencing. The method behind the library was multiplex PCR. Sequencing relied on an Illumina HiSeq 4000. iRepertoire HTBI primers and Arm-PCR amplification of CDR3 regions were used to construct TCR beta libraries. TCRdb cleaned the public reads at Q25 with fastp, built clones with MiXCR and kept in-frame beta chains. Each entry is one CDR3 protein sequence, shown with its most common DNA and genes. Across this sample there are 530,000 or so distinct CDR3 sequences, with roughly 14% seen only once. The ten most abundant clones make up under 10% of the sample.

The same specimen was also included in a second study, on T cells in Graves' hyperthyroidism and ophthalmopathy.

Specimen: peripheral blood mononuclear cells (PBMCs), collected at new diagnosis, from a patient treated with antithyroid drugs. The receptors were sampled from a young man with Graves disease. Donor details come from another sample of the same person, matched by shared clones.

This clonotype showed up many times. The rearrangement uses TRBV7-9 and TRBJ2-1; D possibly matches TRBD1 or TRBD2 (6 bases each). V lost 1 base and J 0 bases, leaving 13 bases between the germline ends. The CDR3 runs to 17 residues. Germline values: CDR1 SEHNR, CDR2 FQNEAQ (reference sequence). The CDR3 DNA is TGTGCCAGCAGCTTAGGGGGGGCGGTGAGCTCCTACAATGAGCAGTTCTTC. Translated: CASSLGGAVSSYNEQFF.

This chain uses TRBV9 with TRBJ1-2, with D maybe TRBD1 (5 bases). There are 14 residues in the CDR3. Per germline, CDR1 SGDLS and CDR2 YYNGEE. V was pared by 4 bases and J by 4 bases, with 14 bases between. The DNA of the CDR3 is TGTGCCAGCAGCCCCGAGGACAATTCCTATGGCTACACCTTC. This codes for CASSPEDNSYGYTF.

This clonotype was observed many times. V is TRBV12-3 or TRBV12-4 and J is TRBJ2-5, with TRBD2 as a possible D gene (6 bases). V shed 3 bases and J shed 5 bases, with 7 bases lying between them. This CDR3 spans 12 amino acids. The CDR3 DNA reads TGTGCCAGCAGTTTCCGGGGGGAGACCCAGTACTTC. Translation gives CASSFRGETQYF.

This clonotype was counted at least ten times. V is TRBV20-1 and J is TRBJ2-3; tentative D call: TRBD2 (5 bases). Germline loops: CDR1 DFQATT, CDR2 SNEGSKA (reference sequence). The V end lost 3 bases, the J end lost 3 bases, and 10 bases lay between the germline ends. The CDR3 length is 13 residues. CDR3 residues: CSASEGTTDTQYF. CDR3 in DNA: TGCAGTGCTAGCGAGGGAACGACAGATACGCAGTATTTT.

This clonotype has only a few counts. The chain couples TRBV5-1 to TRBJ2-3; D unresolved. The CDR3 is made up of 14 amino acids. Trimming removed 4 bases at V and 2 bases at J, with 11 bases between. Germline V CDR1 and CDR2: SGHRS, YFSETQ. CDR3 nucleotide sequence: TGCGCCAGCAGCCCTCAAACGGTCACAGATACGCAGTATTTT. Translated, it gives CASSPQTVTDTQYF.

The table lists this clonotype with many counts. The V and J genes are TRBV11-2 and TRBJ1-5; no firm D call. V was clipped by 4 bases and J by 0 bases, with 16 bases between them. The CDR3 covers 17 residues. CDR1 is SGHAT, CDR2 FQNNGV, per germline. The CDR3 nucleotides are TGTGCCAGCAGCTCAGTCCGGGCCGATTATAGCAATCAGCCCCAGCATTTT. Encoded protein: CASSSVRADYSNQPQHF.

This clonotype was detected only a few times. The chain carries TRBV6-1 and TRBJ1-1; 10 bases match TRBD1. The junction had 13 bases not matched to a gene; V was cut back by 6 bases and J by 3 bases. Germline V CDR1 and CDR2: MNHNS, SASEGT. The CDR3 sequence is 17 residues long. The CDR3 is CASSSGTGEGRDTEAFF. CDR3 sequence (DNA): TGTGCCAGCAGCTCCGGGACAGGGGAGGGGAGGGACACTGAAGCTTTCTTT.

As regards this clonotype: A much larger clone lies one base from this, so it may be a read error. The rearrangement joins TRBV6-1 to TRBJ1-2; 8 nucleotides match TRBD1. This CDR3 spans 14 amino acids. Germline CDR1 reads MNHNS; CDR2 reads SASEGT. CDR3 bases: TGTGCCAGCAGTCAGACCGGGACAGGATATGGCTACATCTTC. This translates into CASSQTGTGYGYIF.

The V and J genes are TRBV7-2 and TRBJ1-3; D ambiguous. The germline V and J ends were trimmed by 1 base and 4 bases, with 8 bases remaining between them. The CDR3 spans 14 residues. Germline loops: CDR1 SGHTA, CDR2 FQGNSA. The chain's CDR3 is CASSLETGGNTIYF. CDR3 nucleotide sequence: TGTGCCAGCAGCTTAGAGACGGGAGGAAACACCATATATTTT.

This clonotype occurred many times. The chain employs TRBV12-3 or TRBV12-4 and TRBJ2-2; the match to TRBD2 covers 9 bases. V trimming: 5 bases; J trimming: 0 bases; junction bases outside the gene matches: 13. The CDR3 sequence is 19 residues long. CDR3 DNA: TGTGCCAGCAGTCGTAGCGGGGGACGGATCCTCGCGAACACCGGGGAGCTGTTTTTT. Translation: CASSRSGGRILANTGELFF.

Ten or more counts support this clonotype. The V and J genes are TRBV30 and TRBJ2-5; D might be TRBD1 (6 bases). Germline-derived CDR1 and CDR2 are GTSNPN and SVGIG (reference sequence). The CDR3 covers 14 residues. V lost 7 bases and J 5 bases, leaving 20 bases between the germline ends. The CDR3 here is CAYLRQGLEETQYF. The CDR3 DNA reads TGTGCCTACCTCCGGCAGGGGTTGGAGGAGACCCAGTACTTC.

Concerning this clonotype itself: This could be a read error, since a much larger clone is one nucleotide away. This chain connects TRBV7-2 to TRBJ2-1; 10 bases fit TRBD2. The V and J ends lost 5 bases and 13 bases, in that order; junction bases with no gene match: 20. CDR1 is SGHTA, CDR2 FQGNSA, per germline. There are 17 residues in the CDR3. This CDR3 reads CASSPRPWTSGSETQFF. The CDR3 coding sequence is TGTGCCAGCAGCCCTCGCCCCTGGACTAGCGGTAGCGAGACCCAGTTCTTC.

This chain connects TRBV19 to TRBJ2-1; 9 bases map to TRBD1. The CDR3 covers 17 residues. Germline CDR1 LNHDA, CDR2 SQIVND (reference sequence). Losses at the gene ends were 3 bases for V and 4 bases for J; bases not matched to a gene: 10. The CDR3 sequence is CASSITGTGSGYNEQFF. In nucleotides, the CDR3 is TGTGCCAGTAGTATTACCGGGACAGGGTCAGGTTACAATGAGCAGTTCTTC.

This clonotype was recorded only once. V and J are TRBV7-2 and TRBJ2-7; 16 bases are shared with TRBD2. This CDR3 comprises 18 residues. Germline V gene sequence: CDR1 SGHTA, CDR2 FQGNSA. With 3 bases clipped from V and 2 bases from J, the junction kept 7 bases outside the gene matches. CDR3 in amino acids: CASSFPGLAGGPTYEQYF. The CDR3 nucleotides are TGTGCCAGCAGCTTTCCGGGACTAGCGGGAGGGCCCACCTACGAGCAGTACTTC.

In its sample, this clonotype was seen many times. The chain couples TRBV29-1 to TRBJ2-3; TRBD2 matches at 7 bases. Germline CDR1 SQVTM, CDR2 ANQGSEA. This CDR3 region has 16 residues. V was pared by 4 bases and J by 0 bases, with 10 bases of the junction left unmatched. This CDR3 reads CSVGGGGSASTDTQYF. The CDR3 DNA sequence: TGCAGCGTTGGGGGAGGCGGGAGTGCTAGCACAGATACGCAGTATTTT.

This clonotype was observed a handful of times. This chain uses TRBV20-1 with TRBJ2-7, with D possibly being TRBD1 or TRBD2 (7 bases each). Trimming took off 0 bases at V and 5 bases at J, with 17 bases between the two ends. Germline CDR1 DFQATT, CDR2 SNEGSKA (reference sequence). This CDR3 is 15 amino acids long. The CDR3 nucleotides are TGCAGTGCTAGAGAGTCAGGGGGAGGGCCCAACGAGCAGTACTTC. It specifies CSARESGGGPNEQYF.

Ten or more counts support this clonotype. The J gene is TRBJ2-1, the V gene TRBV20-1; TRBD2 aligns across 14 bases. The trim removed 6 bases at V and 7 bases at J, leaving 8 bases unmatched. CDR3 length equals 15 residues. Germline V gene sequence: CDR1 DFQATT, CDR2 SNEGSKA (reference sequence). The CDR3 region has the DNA TGCAGTGCAACTCGGACTAGCGGGAGGCAGAATGAGCAGTTCTTC. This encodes CSATRTSGRQNEQFF.

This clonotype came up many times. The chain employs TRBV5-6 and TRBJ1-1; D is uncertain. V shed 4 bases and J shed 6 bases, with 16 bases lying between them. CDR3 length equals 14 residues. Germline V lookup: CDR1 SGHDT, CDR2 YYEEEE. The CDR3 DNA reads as TGTGCCAGCAGCCCAGCCTGGGGAGGTCCTGAAGCTTTCTTT. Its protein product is CASSPAWGGPEAFF.

DNA for the CDR3: TGCAGCGTTGAAGATAGGCCGGGAAACCCCTACGAGCAGTACTTC. Translation gives CSVEDRPGNPYEQYF. The chain combines TRBV29-1 with TRBJ2-7; a possible D gene is TRBD2 (5 bases). The V end was cut by 0 bases, the J end by 2 bases, with 14 bases between. This CDR3 spans 15 amino acids. The germline gives CDR1 SQVTM, CDR2 ANQGSEA.

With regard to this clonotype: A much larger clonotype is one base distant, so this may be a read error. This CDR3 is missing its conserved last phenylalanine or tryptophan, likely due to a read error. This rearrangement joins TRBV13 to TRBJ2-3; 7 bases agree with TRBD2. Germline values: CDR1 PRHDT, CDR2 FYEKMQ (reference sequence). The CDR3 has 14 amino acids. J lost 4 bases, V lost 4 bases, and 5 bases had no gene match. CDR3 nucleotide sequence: TGTGCCAGCAGCTCTCAGCGGGAATCAGATACGCAGTATCTT. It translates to CASSSQRESDTQYL.

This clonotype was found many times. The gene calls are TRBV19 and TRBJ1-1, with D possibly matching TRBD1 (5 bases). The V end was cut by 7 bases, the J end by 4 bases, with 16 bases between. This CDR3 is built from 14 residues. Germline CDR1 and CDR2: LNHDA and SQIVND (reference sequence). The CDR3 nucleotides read TGTGCCAGTATTGCGGCAGTCGGGGGCACTGAAGCTTTCTTT. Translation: CASIAAVGGTEAFF.

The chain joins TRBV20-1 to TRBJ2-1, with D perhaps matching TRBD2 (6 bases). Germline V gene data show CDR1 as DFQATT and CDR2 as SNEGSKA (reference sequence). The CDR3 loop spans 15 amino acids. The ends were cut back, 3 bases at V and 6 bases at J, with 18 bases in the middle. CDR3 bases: TGCAGTGCTAGGGCGGTCGGGGGTCAACTCAATGAGCAGTTCTTC. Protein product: CSARAVGGQLNEQFF.

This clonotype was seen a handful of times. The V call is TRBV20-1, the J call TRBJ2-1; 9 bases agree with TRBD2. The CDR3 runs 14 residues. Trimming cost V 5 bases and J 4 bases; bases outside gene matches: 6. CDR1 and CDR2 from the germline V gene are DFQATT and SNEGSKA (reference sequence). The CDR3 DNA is TGCAGTGCTTTTTCTAGCGGGACTTACAATGAGCAGTTCTTC. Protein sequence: CSAFSSGTYNEQFF.

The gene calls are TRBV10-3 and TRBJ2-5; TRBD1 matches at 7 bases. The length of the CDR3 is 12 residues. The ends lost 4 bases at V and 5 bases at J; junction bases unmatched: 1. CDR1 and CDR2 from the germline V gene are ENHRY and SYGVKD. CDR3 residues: CAISGRGETQYF. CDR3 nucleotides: TGTGCCATCAGTGGCAGGGGGGAGACCCAGTACTTC.

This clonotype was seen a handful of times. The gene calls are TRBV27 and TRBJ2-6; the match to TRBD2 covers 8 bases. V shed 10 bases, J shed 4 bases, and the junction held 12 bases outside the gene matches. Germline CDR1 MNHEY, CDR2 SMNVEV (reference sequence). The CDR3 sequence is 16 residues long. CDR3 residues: CATGGDGASGANVLTF. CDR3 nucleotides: TGTGCCACCGGGGGGGACGGGGCGTCCGGGGCCAACGTCCTGACTTTC.

Here the CDR3 reads CASSYRDTGNQPQHF. Here the CDR3 DNA reads TGTGCCAGCAGTTACCGGGACACTGGCAATCAGCCCCAGCATTTT. This rearrangement joins TRBV6-4 to TRBJ1-5; tentative D call: TRBD1 (6 bases). The CDR3 contains 15 residues. V was clipped by 5 bases and J by 2 bases, with 13 bases between them. The V gene's germline CDR1 is MRHNA and CDR2 SNTAGT.